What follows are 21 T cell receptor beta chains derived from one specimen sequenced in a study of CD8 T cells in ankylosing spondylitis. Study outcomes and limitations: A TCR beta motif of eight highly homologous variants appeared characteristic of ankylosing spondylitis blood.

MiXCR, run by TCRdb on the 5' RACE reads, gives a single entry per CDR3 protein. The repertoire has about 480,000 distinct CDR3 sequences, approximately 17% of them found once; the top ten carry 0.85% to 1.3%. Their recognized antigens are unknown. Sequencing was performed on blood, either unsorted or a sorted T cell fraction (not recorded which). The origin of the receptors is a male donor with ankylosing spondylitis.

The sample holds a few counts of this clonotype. The CDR3 region has the DNA TGTGCCAGCAGCCAAGATGTATGGCGGGAGGGCTATGAGCAGTTCTTC. It translates to CASSQDVWREGYEQFF. The chain combines TRBV4-2 with TRBJ2-1, with 9 bases that match TRBD2. Germline V gives CDR1 LGHNA, CDR2 YNFKEQ. V dropped 0 bases and J dropped 8; count of bases not matched to a gene: 8. There are 16 residues in the CDR3.

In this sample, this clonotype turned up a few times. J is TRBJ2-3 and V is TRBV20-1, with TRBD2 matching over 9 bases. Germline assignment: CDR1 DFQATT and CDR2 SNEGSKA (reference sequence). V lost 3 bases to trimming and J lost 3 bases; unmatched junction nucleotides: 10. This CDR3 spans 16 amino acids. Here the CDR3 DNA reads TGCAGTGCTAGGGGGGCGCGGGAGGGCCATACAGATACGCAGTATTTT. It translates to CSARGAREGHTDTQYF.

The CDR3 coding sequence is TGTGCCAGCAGTTTCCCGGGACACCTTTACGAGCAGTACTTC. This translates into CASSFPGHLYEQYF. The V gene is TRBV12-3 or TRBV12-4, the J gene TRBJ2-7, with D perhaps matching TRBD1 (6 bases). Trimming stripped 3 bases from V and 4 bases from J, with 13 bases between. The CDR3 spans 14 residues.

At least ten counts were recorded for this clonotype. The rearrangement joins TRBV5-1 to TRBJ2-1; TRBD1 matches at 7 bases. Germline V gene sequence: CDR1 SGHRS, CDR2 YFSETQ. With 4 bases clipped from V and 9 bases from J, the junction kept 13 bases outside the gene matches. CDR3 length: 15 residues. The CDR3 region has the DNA TGCGCCAGCAGCAACCCGGGACAGTCCCTGGGTGAGCAGTTCTTC. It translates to CASSNPGQSLGEQFF.

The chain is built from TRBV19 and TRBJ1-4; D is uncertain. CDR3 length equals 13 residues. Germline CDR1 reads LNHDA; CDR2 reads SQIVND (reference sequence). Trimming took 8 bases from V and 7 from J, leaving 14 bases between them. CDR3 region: CASAGRTSEKLFF. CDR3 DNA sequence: TGTGCCAGTGCGGGGAGAACGTCTGAAAAACTGTTTTTT.

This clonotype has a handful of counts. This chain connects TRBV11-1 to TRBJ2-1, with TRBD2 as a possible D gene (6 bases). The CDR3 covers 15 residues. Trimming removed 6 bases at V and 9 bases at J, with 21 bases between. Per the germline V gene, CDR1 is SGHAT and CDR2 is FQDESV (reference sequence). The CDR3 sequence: CASRGPGVIVGEQFF. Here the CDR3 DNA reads TGTGCCAGCAGGGGTCCGGGAGTTATTGTTGGTGAGCAGTTCTTC.

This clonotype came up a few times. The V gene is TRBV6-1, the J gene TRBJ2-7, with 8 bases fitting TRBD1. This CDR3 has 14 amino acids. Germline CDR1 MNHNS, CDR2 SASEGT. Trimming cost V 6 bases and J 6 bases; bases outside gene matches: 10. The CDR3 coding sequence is TGTGCCAGCAGACGGGGACAGGCAGCAATCGAGCAGTACTTC. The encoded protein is CASRRGQAAIEQYF.

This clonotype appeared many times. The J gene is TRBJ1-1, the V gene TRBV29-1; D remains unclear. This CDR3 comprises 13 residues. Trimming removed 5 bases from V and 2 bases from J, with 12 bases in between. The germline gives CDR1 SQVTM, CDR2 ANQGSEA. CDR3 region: CSVHRTGNTEAFF. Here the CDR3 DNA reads TGCAGCGTTCACCGGACGGGCAACACTGAAGCTTTCTTT.

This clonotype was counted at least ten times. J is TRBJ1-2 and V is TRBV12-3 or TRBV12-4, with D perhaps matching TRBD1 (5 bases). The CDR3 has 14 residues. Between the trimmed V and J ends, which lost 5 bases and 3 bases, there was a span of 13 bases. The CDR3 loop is CASSKVWGDYGYTF. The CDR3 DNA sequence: TGTGCCAGCAGTAAGGTCTGGGGCGACTATGGCTACACCTTC.

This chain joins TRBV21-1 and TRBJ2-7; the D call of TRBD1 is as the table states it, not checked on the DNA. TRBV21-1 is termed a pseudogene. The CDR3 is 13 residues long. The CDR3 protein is CASRQGARDEQYF. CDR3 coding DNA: TGTGCCAGCAGACAGGGGGCTCGGGACGAGCAGTACTTC.

The CDR3: CASSPLRANNQPQHF. For the CDR3, the DNA is TGTGCCAGCTCACCACTTAGAGCAAACAATCAGCCCCAGCATTTT. The rearrangement joins TRBV18 to TRBJ1-5; D is unclear. Germline-derived CDR1 and CDR2 are KGHSH and LQKENI. CDR3 size: 15 residues. Trimming left V 1 base short and J 3 bases short, with 10 bases between.

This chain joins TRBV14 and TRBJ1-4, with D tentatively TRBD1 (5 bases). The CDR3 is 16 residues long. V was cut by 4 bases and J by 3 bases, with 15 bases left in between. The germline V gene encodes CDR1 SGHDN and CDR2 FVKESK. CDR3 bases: TGTGCCAGCAGCCGGGTAGGGGTACTGTCTAATGAAAAACTGTTTTTT. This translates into CASSRVGVLSNEKLFF.

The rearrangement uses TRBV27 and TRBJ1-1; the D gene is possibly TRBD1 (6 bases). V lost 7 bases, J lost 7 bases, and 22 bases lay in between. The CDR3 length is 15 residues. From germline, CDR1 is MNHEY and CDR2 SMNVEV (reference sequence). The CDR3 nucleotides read TGTGCCAGCACCCCATTAGGGGGAAGGGTTTTTGAAGCTTTCTTT. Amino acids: CASTPLGGRVFEAFF.

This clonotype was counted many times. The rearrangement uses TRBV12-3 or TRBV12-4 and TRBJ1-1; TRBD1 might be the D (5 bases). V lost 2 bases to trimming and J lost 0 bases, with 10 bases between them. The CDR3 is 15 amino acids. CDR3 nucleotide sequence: TGTGCCAGCAGTTTATGGGGGAGCGTGAACACTGAAGCTTTCTTT. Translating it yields CASSLWGSVNTEAFF.

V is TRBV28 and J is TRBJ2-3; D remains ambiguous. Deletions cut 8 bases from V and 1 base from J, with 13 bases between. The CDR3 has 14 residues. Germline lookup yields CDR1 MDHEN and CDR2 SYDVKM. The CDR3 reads CASSQPLGTDTQYF. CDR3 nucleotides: TGTGCCAGCTCGCAGCCTCTCGGCACAGATACGCAGTATTTT.

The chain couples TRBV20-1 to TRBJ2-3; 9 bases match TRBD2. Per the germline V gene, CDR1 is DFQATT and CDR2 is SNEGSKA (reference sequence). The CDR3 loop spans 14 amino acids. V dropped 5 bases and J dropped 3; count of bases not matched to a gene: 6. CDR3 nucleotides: TGCAGTGCTCTCAGACTAGCGGCGACAGATACGCAGTATTTT. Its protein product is CSALRLAATDTQYF.

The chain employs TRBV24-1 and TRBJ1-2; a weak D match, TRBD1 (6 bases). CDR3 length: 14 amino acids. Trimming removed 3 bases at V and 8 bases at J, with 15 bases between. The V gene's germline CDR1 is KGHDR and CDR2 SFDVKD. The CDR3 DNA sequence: TGTGCCACCAGTGATGGAGACAGGTCGGGCGGCTACACCTTC. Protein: CATSDGDRSGGYTF.

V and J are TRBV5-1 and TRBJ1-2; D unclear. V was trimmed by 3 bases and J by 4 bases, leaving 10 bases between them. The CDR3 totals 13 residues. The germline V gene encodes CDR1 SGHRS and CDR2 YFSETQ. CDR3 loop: CASSYGEVYGYTF. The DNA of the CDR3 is TGCGCCAGCAGCTACGGAGAGGTCTATGGCTACACCTTC.

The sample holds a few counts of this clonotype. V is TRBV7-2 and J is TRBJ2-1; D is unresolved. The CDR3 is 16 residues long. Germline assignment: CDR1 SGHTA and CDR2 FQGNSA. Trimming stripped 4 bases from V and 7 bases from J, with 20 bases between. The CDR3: CASSYDSGGALNEQFF. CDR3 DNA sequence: TGTGCCAGCAGCTACGACTCCGGCGGAGCCCTTAATGAGCAGTTCTTC.

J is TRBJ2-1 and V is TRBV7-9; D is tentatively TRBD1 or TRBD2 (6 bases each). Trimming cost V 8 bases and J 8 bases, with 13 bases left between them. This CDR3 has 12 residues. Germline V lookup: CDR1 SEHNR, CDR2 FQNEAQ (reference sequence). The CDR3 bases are TGTGCCAGCCGGGGGCTAGCCGATGAGCAGTTCTTC. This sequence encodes CASRGLADEQFF.

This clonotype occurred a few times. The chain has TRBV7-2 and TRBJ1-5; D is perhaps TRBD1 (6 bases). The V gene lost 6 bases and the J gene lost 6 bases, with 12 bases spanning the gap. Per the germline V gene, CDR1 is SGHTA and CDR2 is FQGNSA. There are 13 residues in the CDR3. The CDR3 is CASSKEQGQPQHF. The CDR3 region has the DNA TGTGCCAGCAGTAAAGAACAGGGTCAGCCCCAGCATTTT.